This T cell receptor beta chain was sequenced in a study of blood T cells in healthy people across ages. Study-level results: There was a strong correlation between TCR beta diversity and naive T cell percentage. More naive CD4+ cells and higher diversity marked long-lived donors relative to aged donors.

This clonotype was observed a handful of times. The target antigen is unknown. The V gene end was trimmed by 8 bases and the J gene end by 3 bases; junction bases not matched to a gene: 13. CDR1 is DFQATT and CDR2 is SNEGSKA in the germline V gene (reference sequence). The CDR3 runs 16 residues. Combining a sample-barcoded 5' primer with a J-beta primer mix, a second PCR ran for 7 to 11 cycles. A single record per CDR3 protein comes from TCRdb applying MiXCR to the 5' RACE reads. Of approximately 850,000 distinct CDR3 sequences listed, 58% are singletons. The V call is TRBV20-1, the J call TRBJ2-7; TRBD2 matches 13 bases. This clonotype was obtained from a man in his thirties or forties in good health. Sequenced sample: blood. The CDR3 reads CSPRLAGGIEVYEQYF. The CDR3 DNA is TGCAGTCCACGACTAGCGGGAGGCATAGAAGTCTACGAGCAGTACTTC.